The present T cell receptor beta chain was sequenced within a study of cytomegalovirus exposure and HLA in healthy donors. The study's findings and limits: There were 150 to 200 TCR beta chains listed as cytomegalovirus-associated. A later look showed TCR association rates differing by HLA locus, highest for DRB1 and lowest for HLA-C. Three of the chains that were CMV-associated were confirmed in vitro to be specific for CMV antigens.

About this clone: Its specificity is unknown.

Germline V CDR1 and CDR2: MNHNS, SASEGT. Germline trimming cut 1 base from V and 2 bases from J; bases unmatched to any gene: 6. The CDR3 runs to 17 residues. 60 Vbeta and 13 Jbeta primers were used in PCR. Clones were read by immunoSEQ multiplex PCR, and TCRdb kept only the in-frame ones, dropping some. The repertoire includes under 85,000 clones, about 80% of them detected once, and roughly 3% sits in the top ten. The source material was PBMCs. The sequence derives from a man younger than 35 in good health and CMV-seronegative. The V gene is TRBV6-1, the J gene TRBJ2-5, with 11 bases that match TRBD2. The CDR3 is CASSEGLAGGPQETQYF. The CDR3 DNA follows: TGTGCCAGCAGTGAAGGCCTAGCGGGGGGCCCACAAGAGACCCAGTACTTC.